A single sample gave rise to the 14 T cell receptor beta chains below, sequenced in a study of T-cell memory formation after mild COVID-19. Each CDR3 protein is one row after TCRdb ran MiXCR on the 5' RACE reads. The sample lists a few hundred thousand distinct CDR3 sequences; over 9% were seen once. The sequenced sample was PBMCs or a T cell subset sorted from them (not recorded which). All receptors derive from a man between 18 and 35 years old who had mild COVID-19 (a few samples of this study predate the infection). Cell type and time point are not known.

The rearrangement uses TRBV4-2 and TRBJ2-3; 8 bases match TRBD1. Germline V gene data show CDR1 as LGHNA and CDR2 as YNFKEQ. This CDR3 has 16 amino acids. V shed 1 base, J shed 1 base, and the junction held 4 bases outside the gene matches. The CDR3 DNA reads TGTGCCAGCAGCCAAGGAGACAGGGGTCGCACAGATACGCAGTATTTT. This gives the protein CASSQGDRGRTDTQYF.

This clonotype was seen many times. The CDR3 loop is CASSSTGEPGYTF. For the CDR3, the DNA is TGTGCCAGCAGTTCGACAGGGGAGCCTGGCTACACCTTC. This rearrangement joins TRBV12-3 or TRBV12-4 to TRBJ1-2, with TRBD1 identical over 8 bases. This CDR3 contains 13 residues. The ends lost 4 bases at V and 7 bases at J; junction bases unmatched: 5.

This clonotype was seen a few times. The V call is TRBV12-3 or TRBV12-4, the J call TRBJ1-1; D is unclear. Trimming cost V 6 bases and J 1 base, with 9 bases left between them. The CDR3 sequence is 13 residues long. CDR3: CASSPHWNTEAFF. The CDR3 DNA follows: TGTGCCAGCAGCCCGCATTGGAACACTGAAGCTTTCTTT.

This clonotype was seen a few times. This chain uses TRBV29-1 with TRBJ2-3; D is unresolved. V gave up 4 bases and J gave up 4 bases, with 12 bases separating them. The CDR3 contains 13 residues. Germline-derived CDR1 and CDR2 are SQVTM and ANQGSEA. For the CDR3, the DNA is TGCAGCGTTGGGGGTTATAGGGCAGATACGCAGTATTTT. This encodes CSVGGYRADTQYF.

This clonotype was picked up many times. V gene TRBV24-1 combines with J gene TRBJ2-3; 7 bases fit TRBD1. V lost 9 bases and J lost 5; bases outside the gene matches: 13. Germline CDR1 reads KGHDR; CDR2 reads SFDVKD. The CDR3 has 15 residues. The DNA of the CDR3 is TGTGCCACCCATTTTTACGACAGGGTCGAAGATACGCAGTATTTT. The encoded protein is CATHFYDRVEDTQYF.

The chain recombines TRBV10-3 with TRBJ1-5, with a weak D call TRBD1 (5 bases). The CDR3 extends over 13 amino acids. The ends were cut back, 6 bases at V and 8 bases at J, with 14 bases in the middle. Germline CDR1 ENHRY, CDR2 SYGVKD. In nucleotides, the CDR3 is TGTGCCATCAGATCGACAGCCCTGGAGCCCCAGCATTTT. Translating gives CAIRSTALEPQHF.

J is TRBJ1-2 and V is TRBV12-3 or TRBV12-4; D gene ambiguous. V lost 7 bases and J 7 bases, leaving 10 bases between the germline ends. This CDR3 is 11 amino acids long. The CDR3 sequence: CASILGTGYTF. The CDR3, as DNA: TGTGCCAGCATTCTAGGAACTGGCTACACCTTC.

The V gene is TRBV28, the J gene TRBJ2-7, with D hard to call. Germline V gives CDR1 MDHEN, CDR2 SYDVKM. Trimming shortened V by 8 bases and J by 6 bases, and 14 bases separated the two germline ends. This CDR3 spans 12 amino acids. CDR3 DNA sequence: TGTGCCAGCGGTCCGGGCACGGGCGAGCAGTACGTC. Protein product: CASGPGTGEQYV.

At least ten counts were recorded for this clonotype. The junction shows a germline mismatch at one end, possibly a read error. The CDR3 reads CASSLGRLNTEAFF. DNA for the CDR3: TGTGCCAGCAGCTTAGGACGGCTGAACACTGAAGCTTTCTTT. V gene TRBV12-3 or TRBV12-4 combines with J gene TRBJ1-1, with no clear D. This CDR3 is 14 amino acids long.

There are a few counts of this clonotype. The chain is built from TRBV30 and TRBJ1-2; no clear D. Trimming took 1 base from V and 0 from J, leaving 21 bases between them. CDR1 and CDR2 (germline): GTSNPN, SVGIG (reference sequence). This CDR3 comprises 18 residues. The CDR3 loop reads CAWSARPIRLRANYGYTF. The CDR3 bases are TGTGCCTGGAGTGCCCGACCCATCCGGTTGCGAGCTAACTATGGCTACACCTTC. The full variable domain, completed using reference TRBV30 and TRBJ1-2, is SQTIHQWPATLVQPVGSPLSLECTVEGTSNPNLYWYRQAAGRGLQLLFYSVGIGQISSEVPQNLSASRPQDRQFILSSKKLLLSDSGFYLCAWSARPIRLRANYGYTFGSGTRLTVV.

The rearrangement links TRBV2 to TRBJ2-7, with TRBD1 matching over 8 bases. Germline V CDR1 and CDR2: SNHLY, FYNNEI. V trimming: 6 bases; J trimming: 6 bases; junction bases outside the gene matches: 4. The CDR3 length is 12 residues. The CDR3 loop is CASRGQGPEQYV. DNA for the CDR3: TGTGCCAGCAGAGGACAGGGCCCCGAGCAGTACGTC.

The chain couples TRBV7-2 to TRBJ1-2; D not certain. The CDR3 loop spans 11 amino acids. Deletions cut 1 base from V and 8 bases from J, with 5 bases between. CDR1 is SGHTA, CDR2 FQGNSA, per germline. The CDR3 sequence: CASSLEMGYTF. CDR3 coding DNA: TGTGCCAGCAGCTTAGAGATGGGCTACACCTTC.

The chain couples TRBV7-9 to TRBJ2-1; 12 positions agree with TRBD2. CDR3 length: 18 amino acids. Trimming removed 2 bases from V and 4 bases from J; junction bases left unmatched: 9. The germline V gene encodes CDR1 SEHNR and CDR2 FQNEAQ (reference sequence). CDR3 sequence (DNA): TGTGCCAGCAGCTTAAGCTCTAGCGGGGGGGACCCTTACAATGAGCAGTTCTTC. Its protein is CASSLSSSGGDPYNEQFF.

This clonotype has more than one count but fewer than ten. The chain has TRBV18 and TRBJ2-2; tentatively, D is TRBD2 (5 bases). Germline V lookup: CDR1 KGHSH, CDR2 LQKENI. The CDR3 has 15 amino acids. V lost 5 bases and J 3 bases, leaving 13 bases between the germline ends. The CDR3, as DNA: TGTGCCAGCTCATCCTTCGCGGGCGACACCGGGGAGCTGTTTTTT. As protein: CASSSFAGDTGELFF.